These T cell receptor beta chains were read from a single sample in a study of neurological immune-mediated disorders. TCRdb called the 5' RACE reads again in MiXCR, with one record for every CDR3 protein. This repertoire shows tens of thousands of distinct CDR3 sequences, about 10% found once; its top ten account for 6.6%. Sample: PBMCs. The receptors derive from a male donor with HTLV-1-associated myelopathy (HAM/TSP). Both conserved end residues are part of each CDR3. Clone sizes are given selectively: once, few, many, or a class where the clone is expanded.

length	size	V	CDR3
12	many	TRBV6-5	CASSRHPYEQYF
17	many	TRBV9	CASSVVGQGFSGNTIYF
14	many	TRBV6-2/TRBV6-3	CASSYAVGSYEQYF
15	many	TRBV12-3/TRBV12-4	CASSLRTGRGHTIYF
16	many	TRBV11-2	CASGGQGAVAKNIQYF
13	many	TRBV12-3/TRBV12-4	CASSLEASTEAFF
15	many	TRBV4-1	CASSLRGDGSYEQYF
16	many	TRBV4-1	CASSRVGVWEGNTIYF
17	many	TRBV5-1	CASSPTSGSRVYNEQFF
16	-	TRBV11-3	CASSSIGTGADTEAFF
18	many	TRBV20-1	CSARQSSGGAIPHNEQFF
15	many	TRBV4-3	CASSHTGASYNEQFF
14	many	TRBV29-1	CSVEDGRGARRQYF
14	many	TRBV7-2	CASSLGTGSEKLFF
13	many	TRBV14	CASSRQQSYEQYF
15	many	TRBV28	CASSRRSDSNEKLFF
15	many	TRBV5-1	CASSLIERGTDTQYF
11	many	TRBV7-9	CASSWTGPAFF
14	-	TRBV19	CASRPGQGFYEQYF
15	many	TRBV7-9	CASLKAGSSNYGYTF
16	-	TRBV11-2	CASSLVARVNTGELFF
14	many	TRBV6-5	CASSQGPLAAPLHF
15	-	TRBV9	CASSVEAGPNTEAFF
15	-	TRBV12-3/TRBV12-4	CASRLPGSSGNTIYF
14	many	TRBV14	CASSQEGVYNEQFF
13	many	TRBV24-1	CATSDRMALEQYF
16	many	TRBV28	CASSLHGEIIRSPLHF
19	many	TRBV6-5	CASSYSRTGPTASGNTIYF
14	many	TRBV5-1	CASSFSTGDYEQYF
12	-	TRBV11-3	CASSLGDTQAFF
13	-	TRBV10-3	CAISAVLNTEAFF
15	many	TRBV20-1	CSARNWDRVNTEAFF